The text below deals with one T cell receptor beta chain. This entry comes from a study of blood T cell repertoires in COVID-19. On the study more broadly: COVID-19 samples, acute and convalescent, were from the United States, Italy and Spain. Nucleic acid was either cDNA or gDNA, and it came from T cells, B-cell-depleted T cells, or PBMCs.

The authors' processing: Counts of nucleated cells, estimated from reference gene primer amplification, were obtained. Sequencing was performed with immunoSEQ multiplex PCR; in TCRdb, only in-frame clones are kept and a portion is missing. V and J calls and clone size are given by that table; D and trimming were obtained from the DNA. The table shows about 26,000 clones, with 82% occurring only once. V gave up 5 bases and J gave up 7 bases, with 6 bases separating them. Germline V gene sequence: CDR1 DFQATT, CDR2 SNEGSKA (reference sequence). The CDR3 covers 10 residues. The V gene is TRBV20-1, the J gene TRBJ2-1; D remains ambiguous. Material: peripheral blood. The receptor comes from a human donor in a cohort sampled during active COVID-19. CDR3 sequence: CSAPQNEQFF. The DNA for the CDR3 is TGCAGTGCTCCTCAGAATGAGCAGTTCTTC.